This T cell receptor beta chain is from a study of blood T cell repertoires in COVID-19. Sequencing used immunoSEQ multiplex PCR; TCRdb keeps in-frame clones, though not all of them. Of under 80,000 clones in the sample, 79% were seen once. The origin of this receptor is a human donor in a cohort sampled during active COVID-19. Sequencing was carried out using peripheral blood.

The CDR3 nucleotides are TGCGCCAGCAGCCCCAAAATCGGCGGGAGGGAGTTCTACAATGAGCAGTTCTTC. Its translation: CASSPKIGGREFYNEQFF. The chain has TRBV5-1 and TRBJ2-1; 9 bases agree with TRBD2. The CDR3 is made up of 18 amino acids. With V trimmed by 4 bases and J by 3 bases, 14 bases remained unmatched. CDR1 SGHRS and CDR2 YFSETQ come from the germline V gene.